In this sample, the clone carrying this T cell receptor beta chain turned up a few times. What it binds is not known. TCRdb reanalysed the reads using MiXCR and keeps one entry per CDR3 protein. The data hold roughly 760,000 distinct CDR3 sequences, with about 40% observed a single time. The V gene's germline CDR1 is SNHLY and CDR2 FYNNEI. Trimming took 4 bases from V and 0 from J, leaving 12 bases between them. The CDR3 covers 15 residues. The data are from a study of T cell repertoires in cytomegalovirus infection. Study overall: The public TCR beta signatures pointed to both CMV infection and matching HLA type. Study findings and constraints: Based on cumulative public TCR beta family frequency, carriers of CMV plus the relevant HLA were identified. HLA-C-restricted CMV clonotypes gave the most frequent clonotype in two of eight donors.

The chain combines TRBV2 with TRBJ1-1; D uncertain. Sequencing was done on a sample of PBMCs. The TCR sequence derives from a human donor in good health (CMV status not recorded). Some clones in this sample may be carry-over from other donors' samples. In nucleotides, the CDR3 is TGTGCCAGCAGTGTCCAACCGGGAGTGAACACTGAAGCTTTCTTT. It translates to CASSVQPGVNTEAFF.